These 20 T cell receptor beta chains came from one sample sequenced in a study of a mutant IDH1 vaccine in newly diagnosed glioma. Their antigens are not known. Noted time point: week 35, safety follow-up. All doses held 300 ug of mutant IDH1 20-mer peptide, with topical imiquimod. The data were produced by immunoSEQ multiplex PCR, yet TCRdb's version contains in-frame clones alone and is incomplete. This sample has 40,000 to 45,000 clones, with about 83% found just once. The sample here was PBMCs, taken from a glioma patient whose treatment included an IDH1 peptide vaccine. These receptor sequences come from a woman in her forties or fifties with glioma.

This sequence joins TRBV2 and TRBJ2-1, with TRBD2 matching 8 bases. Germline V lookup: CDR1 SNHLY, CDR2 FYNNEI. The CDR3 runs to 17 residues. The V segment lost 0 bases and the J segment 5 bases; nucleotides outside the gene matches: 9. Here the CDR3 reads CASSEAHRTSGNNEQFF. The CDR3 nucleotides read TGTGCCAGCAGTGAAGCGCACAGAACTAGCGGTAACAATGAGCAGTTCTTC.

V usage is TRBV5-4 and J usage is TRBJ2-3, with a tentative D call TRBD1 (6 bases). This CDR3 contains 15 residues. The germline CDR1 and CDR2 sequences are SGHNT and YYREEE (reference sequence). Trimming removed 3 bases at V and 4 bases at J, with 15 bases between. CDR3 region: CASSSVNRVADTQYF. DNA for the CDR3: TGTGCCAGCAGCTCCGTTAACAGGGTCGCAGATACGCAGTATTTT.

The chain recombines TRBV4-2 with TRBJ2-3, with 12 nucleotides matching TRBD2. J was trimmed by 1 base and V by 4 bases; bases with no gene match: 3. The length of the CDR3 is 16 residues. The germline gives CDR1 LGHNA, CDR2 YNFKEQ. DNA of the CDR3: TGTGCCAGCAGCCGCCGGACTAGCGGGGGCACAGATACGCAGTATTTT. This encodes CASSRRTSGGTDTQYF.

The chain couples TRBV7-9 to TRBJ1-1, with TRBD1 matching over 9 bases. The CDR3 consists of 16 residues. Germline V gives CDR1 SEHNR, CDR2 FQNEAQ (reference sequence). The V segment lost 4 bases and the J segment 3 bases; nucleotides outside the gene matches: 9. CDR3 loop: CASSSTTGGLDTEAFF. The CDR3 nucleotides read TGTGCCAGCAGCTCTACGACAGGGGGATTGGACACTGAAGCTTTCTTT.

V is TRBV12-5 and J is TRBJ2-7; D may correspond to TRBD1 or TRBD2 (5 bases each). The CDR3 loop spans 15 amino acids. CDR1 and CDR2 (germline): LGHNT, FRNRAP. The V and J ends lost 1 base and 3 bases respectively, with 13 bases between them. The CDR3 loop is CASGLEGPTLYEQYF. In DNA, the CDR3 is TGTGCTAGTGGTTTGGAGGGACCGACCCTCTACGAGCAGTACTTC.

This chain uses TRBV6-5 with TRBJ1-2; D is undetermined. CDR1 and CDR2 (germline): MNHEY, SVGAGI. Trimming cost V 6 bases and J 7 bases, with 9 bases left between them. There are 11 residues in the CDR3. CDR3 protein: CASSLEGGYTF. In DNA, the CDR3 is TGTGCCAGCAGCCTGGAAGGTGGCTACACCTTC.

This clone showed up just once. This chain uses TRBV19 with TRBJ2-1; 7 bases align to TRBD2. Germline V CDR1 and CDR2: LNHDA, SQIVND (reference sequence). With V trimmed by 1 base and J by 2 bases, 2 bases remained unmatched. The length of the CDR3 is 15 residues. The CDR3: CASSIGAGAYNEQFF. The DNA for the CDR3 is TGTGCCAGTAGTATAGGGGCGGGGGCCTACAATGAGCAGTTCTTC.

This chain links TRBV7-7 with TRBJ2-1, with 14 bases fitting TRBD2. Germline V CDR1 and CDR2: SSHAT, FNYEAQ (reference sequence). The CDR3 length is 15 residues. V trimming: 5 bases; J trimming: 6 bases; junction bases outside the gene matches: 3. In DNA, the CDR3 is TGTGCCAGCAGCCGGGGACTAGCGGGGGTCAATGAGCAGTTCTTC. It specifies CASSRGLAGVNEQFF. Full variable domain (remainder filled in from reference TRBV7-7 and TRBJ2-1): GAGVSQSPRYKVTKRGQDVTLRCDPISSHATLYWYQQALGQGPEFLTYFNYEAQPDKSGLPSDRFSAERPEGSISTLTIQRTEQRDSAMYRCASSRGLAGVNEQFFGPGTRLTVL.

The chain joins TRBV5-8 to TRBJ2-6; D may be TRBD1 (5 bases). Trimming took off 0 bases at V and 10 bases at J, with 11 bases between the two ends. CDR3 length equals 14 residues. Germline V gene lookup returns CDR1 SGHTS and CDR2 YDEGEE. The CDR3 sequence: CASSLVQGLNVLTF. The CDR3 region has the DNA TGTGCCAGCAGCTTGGTGCAGGGCTTAAACGTCCTGACTTTC. Full variable domain (remainder filled in from reference TRBV5-8 and TRBJ2-6): EAGVTQSPTHLIKTRGQQATLRCSPISGHTSVYWYQQALGLGLQFLLWYDEGEERNRGNFPPRFSGRQFPNYSSELNVNALELEDSALYLCASSLVQGLNVLTFGAGSRLTVL.

This chain connects TRBV9 to TRBJ2-2, with TRBD1 as a possible D gene (5 bases). Between the trimmed V and J ends, which lost 4 bases and 5 bases, there was a span of 18 bases. CDR3 length: 16 amino acids. Per the germline V gene, CDR1 is SGDLS and CDR2 is YYNGEE. The CDR3: CASSPPVLGQTGELFF. CDR3 bases: TGTGCCAGCAGCCCGCCGGTCCTGGGGCAGACCGGGGAGCTGTTTTTT.

This clone was seen a single time. The V gene is TRBV7-2, the J gene TRBJ1-4; TRBD1 agrees at 9 bases. The CDR3 consists of 14 residues. Unmatched junction bases numbered 4, after V lost 6 bases and J lost 5 bases. Germline V lookup: CDR1 SGHTA, CDR2 FQGNSA. DNA of the CDR3: TGTGCCAGCAGTCCGGACAGGGGCAATGAAAAACTGTTTTTT. This sequence encodes CASSPDRGNEKLFF.

The chain carries TRBV29-1 and TRBJ2-5; TRBD2 is a possible D gene (6 bases). The CDR3 has 13 residues. V dropped 6 bases and J dropped 2 bases, with 13 bases sitting between them. Germline CDR1 SQVTM, CDR2 ANQGSEA. The CDR3 region is CSVEGSGQETQYF. The CDR3 bases are TGCAGCGTCGAGGGTAGCGGACAAGAGACCCAGTACTTC.

The chain has TRBV15 and TRBJ2-4; possible D gene TRBD1, 8 bases. V gave up 1 base and J gave up 7 bases, with 20 bases separating them. Per germline, CDR1 LNHNV and CDR2 YYDKDF (reference sequence). There are 17 residues in the CDR3. The chain's CDR3 is CATSRGMDREGSNIQYF. Written as DNA, the CDR3 is TGTGCCACCAGCAGAGGTATGGACAGGGAGGGGAGCAACATTCAGTACTTC.

This chain links TRBV27 with TRBJ1-6; 9 positions agree with TRBD1. The V and J ends lost 8 bases and 6 bases, in that order; junction bases with no gene match: 8. The CDR3 covers 15 residues. Germline-derived CDR1 and CDR2 are MNHEY and SMNVEV (reference sequence). The CDR3 DNA reads as TGTGCCAGCGGAGGACAGGGGACCATTAATTCACCCCTCCACTTT. It is translated as CASGGQGTINSPLHF.

The V gene is TRBV5-1, the J gene TRBJ1-2, with 9 bases identical to TRBD1. The CDR3 consists of 13 residues. V trimming: 0 bases; J trimming: 8 bases; junction bases outside the gene matches: 2. CDR1 is SGHRS and CDR2 is YFSETQ in the germline V gene. This chain's CDR3 is CASSLGTGEGYTF. The CDR3 DNA reads TGCGCCAGCAGCTTGGGGACAGGGGAAGGCTACACCTTC.

As regards this clone: Germline is not matched at one junction end, which may reflect a read error. The CDR3 region is CASSLSPWDRGLYQETQYF. The CDR3 bases are TGTGCCAGCAGTTTATCCCCCTGGGACAGGGGCCTTTACCAGGAGACCCAGTACTTC. This rearrangement joins TRBV27 to TRBJ2-5, with TRBD1 identical over 10 bases. This CDR3 contains 19 residues. Germline values: CDR1 MNHEY, CDR2 SMNVEV (reference sequence).

This clone was seen just once. V usage is TRBV5-1 and J usage is TRBJ2-3, with D possibly TRBD2 on 5 matching bases. This CDR3 is built from 14 residues. Trimming took off 0 bases at V and 6 bases at J, with 11 bases between the two ends. Germline loops: CDR1 SGHRS, CDR2 YFSETQ. CDR3 DNA: TGCGCCAGCAGCTTGGGGAGCGGTCAGGATACGCAGTATTTT. This gives the protein CASSLGSGQDTQYF.

The chain is built from TRBV5-5 and TRBJ1-2; a weak D match, TRBD1 (6 bases). CDR1 and CDR2 (germline): SGHKS, YYEKEE (reference sequence). CDR3 length: 14 amino acids. Trimming pared 5 bases from V and 6 bases from J, leaving 17 bases between. The chain's CDR3 is CASSYDRQFDGYTF. The CDR3 coding sequence is TGTGCCAGCAGTTACGACAGGCAGTTTGATGGCTACACCTTC.

The gene calls are TRBV9 and TRBJ1-4, with D hard to call. The CDR3 totals 15 residues. Trimming removed 3 bases from V and 0 bases from J, with 9 bases in between. Germline CDR1 SGDLS, CDR2 YYNGEE. The CDR3 loop reads CASSADPTTNEKLFF. The CDR3 bases are TGTGCCAGCAGCGCGGACCCGACAACTAATGAAAAACTGTTTTTT.

The chain joins TRBV7-2 to TRBJ2-6; D not certain. Germline CDR1 and CDR2: SGHTA and FQGNSA. This CDR3 has 14 residues. Between the trimmed V and J ends, which lost 5 bases and 4 bases, there was a span of 9 bases. CDR3 sequence reads: CASSRTAGANVLTF. The CDR3 bases are TGTGCCAGCAGCAGAACGGCGGGGGCCAACGTCCTGACTTTC.